Many counts were recorded for the clone carrying this T cell receptor (beta chain). The antigen is unknown. The data stem from a study of human T cells and chemical hapten exposure. The study, taken as a whole, reports: Those TCRs sitting above 1 in 1000 frequency stayed the same with DPC sensitization.

Time point reported: pre-sensitization, week 0. Treatment given: therapeutic diphenylcyclopropenone sensitization with weekly scalp DPC. Per the study methods: Sample-level TCR yields exhibited a median of around 100,000, with a range of about 20,000 to 750,000. Each CDR3 protein is one row after TCRdb ran MiXCR on the RACE reads. The V and J calls and clone size come from TCRdb's table, not from the authors' own analysis. The sample lists some 59,000 distinct CDR3 sequences; about 10% were seen once. From germline, CDR1 is SGHVS and CDR2 FNYEAQ. This CDR3 region has 16 residues. V lost 4 bases, J lost 0 bases, and 5 bases stayed unmatched.

This material consisted of whole blood, taken in connection with sensitization to the hapten diphenylcyclopropenone (DPC). The chain joins TRBV7-6 to TRBJ2-1, with TRBD2 matching over 8 bases. The receptor comes from a woman aged 40 to 50 with alopecia areata. Some clones in this sample may be carry-over from other donors' samples. CDR3 loop: CASSSEAGGSYNEQFF. The CDR3 DNA reads TGTGCCAGCAGCTCAGAGGCGGGGGGCTCCTACAATGAGCAGTTCTTC.